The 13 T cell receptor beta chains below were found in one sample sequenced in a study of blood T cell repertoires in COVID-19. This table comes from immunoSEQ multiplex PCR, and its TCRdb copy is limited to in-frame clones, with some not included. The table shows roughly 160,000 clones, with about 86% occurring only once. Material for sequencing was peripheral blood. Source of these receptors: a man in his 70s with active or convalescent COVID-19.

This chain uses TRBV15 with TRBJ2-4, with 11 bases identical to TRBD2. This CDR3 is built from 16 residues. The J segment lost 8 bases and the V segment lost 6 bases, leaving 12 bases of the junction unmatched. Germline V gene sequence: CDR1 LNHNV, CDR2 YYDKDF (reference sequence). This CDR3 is CATRFGTSGAGDIQYF. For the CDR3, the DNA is TGTGCCACCAGATTTGGGACTAGCGGAGCTGGGGACATTCAGTACTTC.

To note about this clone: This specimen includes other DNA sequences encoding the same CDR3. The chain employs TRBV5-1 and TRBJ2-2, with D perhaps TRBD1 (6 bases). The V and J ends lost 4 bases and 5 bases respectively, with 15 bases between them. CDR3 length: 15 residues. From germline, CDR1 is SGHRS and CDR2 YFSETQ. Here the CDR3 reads CASSQTGTVTGELFF. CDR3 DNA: TGCGCCAGCAGCCAGACAGGAACGGTTACCGGGGAGCTGTTTTTT.

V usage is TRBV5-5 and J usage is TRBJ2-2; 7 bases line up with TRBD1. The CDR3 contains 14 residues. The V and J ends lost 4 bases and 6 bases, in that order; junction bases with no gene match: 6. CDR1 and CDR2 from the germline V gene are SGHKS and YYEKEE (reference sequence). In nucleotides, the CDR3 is TGTGCCAGCAGCCGCACAGGGGCAGCCGGGGAGCTGTTTTTT. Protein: CASSRTGAAGELFF.

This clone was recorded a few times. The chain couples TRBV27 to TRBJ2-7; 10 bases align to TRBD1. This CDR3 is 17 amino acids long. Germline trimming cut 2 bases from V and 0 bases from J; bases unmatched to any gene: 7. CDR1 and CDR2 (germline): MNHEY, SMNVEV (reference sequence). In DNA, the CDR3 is TGTGCCAGCAGTTTACAGGGACAGGGGTTGAGCTCCTACGAGCAGTACTTC. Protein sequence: CASSLQGQGLSSYEQYF.

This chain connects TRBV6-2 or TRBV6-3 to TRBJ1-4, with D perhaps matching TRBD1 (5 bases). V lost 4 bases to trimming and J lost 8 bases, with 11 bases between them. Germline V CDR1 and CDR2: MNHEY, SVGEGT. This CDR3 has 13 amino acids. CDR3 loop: CASSWQGHEKLFF. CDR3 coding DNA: TGTGCCAGCAGTTGGCAGGGCCACGAAAAACTGTTTTTT.

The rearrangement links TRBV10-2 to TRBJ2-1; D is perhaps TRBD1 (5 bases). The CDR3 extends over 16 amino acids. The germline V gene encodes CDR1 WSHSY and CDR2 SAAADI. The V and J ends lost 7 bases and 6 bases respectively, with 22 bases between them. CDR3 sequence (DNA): TGCGCCAGCACCCTCTCGACAGCCATGGGGTTCAATGAGCAGTTCTTC. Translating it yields CASTLSTAMGFNEQFF.

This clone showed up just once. The CDR3 sequence is CASSGPWGGLAKNIQYF. The CDR3 nucleotides read TGTGCCAGCAGTGGCCCTTGGGGCGGATTGGCCAAAAACATTCAGTACTTC. The chain carries TRBV2 and TRBJ2-4; maybe TRBD1 (5 bases). Germline V gene data show CDR1 as SNHLY and CDR2 as FYNNEI. Trimming pared 4 bases from V and 1 base from J, leaving 17 bases between. The CDR3 has 17 amino acids.

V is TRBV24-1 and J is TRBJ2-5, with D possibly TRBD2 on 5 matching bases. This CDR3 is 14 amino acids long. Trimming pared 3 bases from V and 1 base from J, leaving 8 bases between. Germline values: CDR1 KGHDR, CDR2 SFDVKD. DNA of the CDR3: TGTGCCACCAGTGATATCGGGGTCCAAGAGACCCAGTACTTC. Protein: CATSDIGVQETQYF.

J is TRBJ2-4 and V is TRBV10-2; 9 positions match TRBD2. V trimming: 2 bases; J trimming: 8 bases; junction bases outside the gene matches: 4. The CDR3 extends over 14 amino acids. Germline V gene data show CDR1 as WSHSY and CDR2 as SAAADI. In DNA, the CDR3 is TGCGCCAGCAGTGAGGCGGGCGGGAGGGACATTCAGTACTTC. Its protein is CASSEAGGRDIQYF.

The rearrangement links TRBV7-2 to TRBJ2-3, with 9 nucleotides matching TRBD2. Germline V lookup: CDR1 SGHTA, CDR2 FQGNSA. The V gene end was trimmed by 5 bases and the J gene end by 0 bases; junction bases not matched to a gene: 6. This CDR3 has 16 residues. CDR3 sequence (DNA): TGTGCCAGCAGCGCTAGACTAGCGGCTAGCACAGATACGCAGTATTTT. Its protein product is CASSARLAASTDTQYF.

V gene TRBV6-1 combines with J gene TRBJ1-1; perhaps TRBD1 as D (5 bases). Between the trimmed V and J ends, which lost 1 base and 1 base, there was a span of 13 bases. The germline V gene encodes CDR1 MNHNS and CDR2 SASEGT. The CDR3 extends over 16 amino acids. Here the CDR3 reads CASSEGGGRGNTEAFF. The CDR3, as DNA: TGTGCCAGCAGTGAAGGGGGGGGACGGGGGAACACTGAAGCTTTCTTT.

The CDR3 nucleotides are TGCGCCAGCAGCTGGGACAGGGTCAGCACTGAAGCTTTCTTT. Translated: CASSWDRVSTEAFF. The V and J genes are TRBV5-1 and TRBJ1-1; TRBD1 matches 9 bases. Germline V CDR1 and CDR2: SGHRS, YFSETQ. V was clipped by 3 bases and J by 4 bases; unmatched bases: 4. This CDR3 has 14 residues.

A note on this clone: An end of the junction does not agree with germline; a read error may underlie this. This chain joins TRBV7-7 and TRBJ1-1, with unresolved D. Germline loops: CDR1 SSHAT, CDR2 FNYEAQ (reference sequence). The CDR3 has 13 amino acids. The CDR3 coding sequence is TGTGCTAGCAGCTTGTCAGGGAACACTGAAGCTTTCTTT. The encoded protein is CASSLSGNTEAFF.